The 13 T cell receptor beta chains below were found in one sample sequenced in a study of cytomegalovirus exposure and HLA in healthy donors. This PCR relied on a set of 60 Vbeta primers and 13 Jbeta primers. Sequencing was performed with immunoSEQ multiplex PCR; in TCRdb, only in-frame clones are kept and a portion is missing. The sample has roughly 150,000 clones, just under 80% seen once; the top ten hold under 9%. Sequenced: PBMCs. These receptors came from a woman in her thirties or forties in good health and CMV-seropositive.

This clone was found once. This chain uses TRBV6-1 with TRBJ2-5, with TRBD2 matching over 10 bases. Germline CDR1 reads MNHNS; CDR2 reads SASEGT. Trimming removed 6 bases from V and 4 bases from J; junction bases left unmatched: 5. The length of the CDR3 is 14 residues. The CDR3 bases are TGTGCCAGCAGGGGGGGACTAGCGAGAGAGACCCAGTACTTC. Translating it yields CASRGGLARETQYF.

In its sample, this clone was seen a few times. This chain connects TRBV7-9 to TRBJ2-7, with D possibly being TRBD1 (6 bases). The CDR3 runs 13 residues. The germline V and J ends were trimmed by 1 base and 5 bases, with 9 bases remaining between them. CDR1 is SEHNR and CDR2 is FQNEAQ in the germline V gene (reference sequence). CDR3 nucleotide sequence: TGTGCCAGCAGCTTAGTCACAGGGAACGAGCAGTACTTC. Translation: CASSLVTGNEQYF.

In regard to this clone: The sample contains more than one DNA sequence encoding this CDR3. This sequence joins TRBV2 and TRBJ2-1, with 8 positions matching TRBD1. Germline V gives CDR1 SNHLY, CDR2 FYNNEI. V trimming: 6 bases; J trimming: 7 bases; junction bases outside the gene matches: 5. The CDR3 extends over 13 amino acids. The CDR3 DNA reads TGTGCCAGCAGAGGACAGGGAGGTAATGAGCAGTTCTTC. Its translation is CASRGQGGNEQFF. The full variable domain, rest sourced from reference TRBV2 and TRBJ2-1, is EPEVTQTPSHQVTQMGQEVILRCVPISNHLYFYWYRQILGQKVEFLVSFYNNEISEKSEIFDDQFSVERPDGSNFTLKIRSTKLEDSAMYFCASRGQGGNEQFFGPGTRLTVL.

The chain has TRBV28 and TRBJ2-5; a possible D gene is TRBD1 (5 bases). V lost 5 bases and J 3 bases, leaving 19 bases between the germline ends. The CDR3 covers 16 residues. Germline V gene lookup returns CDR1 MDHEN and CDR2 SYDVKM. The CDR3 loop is CASSTSWVRVEETQYF. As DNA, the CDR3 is TGTGCCAGCAGTACATCGTGGGTCAGGGTAGAAGAGACCCAGTACTTC. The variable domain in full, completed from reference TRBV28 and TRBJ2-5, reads DVKVTQSSRYLVKRTGEKVFLECVQDMDHENMFWYRQDPGLGLRLIYFSYDVKMKEKGDIPEGYSVSREKKERFSLILESASTNQTSMYLCASSTSWVRVEETQYFGPGTRLLVL.

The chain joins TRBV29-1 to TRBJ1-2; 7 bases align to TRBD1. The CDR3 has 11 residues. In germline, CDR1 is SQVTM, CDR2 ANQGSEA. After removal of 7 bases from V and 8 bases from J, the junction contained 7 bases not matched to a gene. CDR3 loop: CSAETGRGYTF. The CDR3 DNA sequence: TGCAGCGCAGAGACAGGGCGGGGCTACACCTTC.

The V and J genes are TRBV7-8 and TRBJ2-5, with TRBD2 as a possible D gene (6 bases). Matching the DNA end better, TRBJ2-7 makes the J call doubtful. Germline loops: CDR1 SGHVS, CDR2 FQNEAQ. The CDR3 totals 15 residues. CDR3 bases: TGTGCCAGCAGCCTTGGGGCGGGGTCCTACTACGAGCAGTACTTC. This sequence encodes CASSLGAGSYYEQYF.

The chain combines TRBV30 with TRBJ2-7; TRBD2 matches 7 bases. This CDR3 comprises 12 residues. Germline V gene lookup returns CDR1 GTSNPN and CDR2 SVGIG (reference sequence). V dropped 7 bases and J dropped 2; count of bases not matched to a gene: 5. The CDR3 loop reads CASDGGAYEQYF. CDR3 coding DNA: TGTGCCTCCGATGGGGGGGCCTACGAGCAGTACTTC.

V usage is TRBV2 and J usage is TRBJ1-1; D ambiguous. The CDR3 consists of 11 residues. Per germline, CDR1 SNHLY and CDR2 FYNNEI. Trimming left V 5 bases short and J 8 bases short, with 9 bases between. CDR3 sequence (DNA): TGTGCCAGCAGTTTAAACAGCGAAGCTTTCTTT. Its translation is CASSLNSEAFF.

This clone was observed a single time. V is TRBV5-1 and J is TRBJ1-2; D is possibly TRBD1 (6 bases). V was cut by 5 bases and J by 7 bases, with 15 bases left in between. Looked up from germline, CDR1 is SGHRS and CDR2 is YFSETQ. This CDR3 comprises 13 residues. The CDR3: CASRPGVDSGYTF. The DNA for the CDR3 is TGCGCCAGCAGGCCAGGGGTGGATAGTGGCTACACCTTC.

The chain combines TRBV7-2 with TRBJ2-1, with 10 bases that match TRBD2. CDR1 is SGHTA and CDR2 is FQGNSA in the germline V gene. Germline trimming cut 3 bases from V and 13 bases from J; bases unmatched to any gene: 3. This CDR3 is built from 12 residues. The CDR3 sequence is CASSLERGGQFF. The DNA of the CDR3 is TGTGCCAGCAGCTTGGAGCGGGGGGGACAGTTCTTC. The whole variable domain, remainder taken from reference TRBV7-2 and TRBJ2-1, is GAGVSQSPSNKVTEKGKDVELRCDPISGHTALYWYRQSLGQGLEFLIYFQGNSAPDKSGLPSDRFSAERTGGSVSTLTIQRTQQEDSAVYLCASSLERGGQFFGPGTRLTVL.

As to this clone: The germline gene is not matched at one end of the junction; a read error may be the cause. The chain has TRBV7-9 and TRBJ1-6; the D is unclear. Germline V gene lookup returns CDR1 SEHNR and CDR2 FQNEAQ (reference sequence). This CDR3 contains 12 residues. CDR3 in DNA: TGTTCCAGCAATTTCGGGAATTCACCCCTCCACTTT. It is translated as CSSNFGNSPLHF.

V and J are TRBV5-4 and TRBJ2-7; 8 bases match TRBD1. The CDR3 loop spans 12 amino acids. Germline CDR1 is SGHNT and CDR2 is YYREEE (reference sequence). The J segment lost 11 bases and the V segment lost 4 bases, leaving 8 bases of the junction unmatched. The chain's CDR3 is CASSIDRGPEYF. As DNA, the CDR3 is TGTGCCAGCAGCATCGACAGGGGACCCGAGTACTTC.

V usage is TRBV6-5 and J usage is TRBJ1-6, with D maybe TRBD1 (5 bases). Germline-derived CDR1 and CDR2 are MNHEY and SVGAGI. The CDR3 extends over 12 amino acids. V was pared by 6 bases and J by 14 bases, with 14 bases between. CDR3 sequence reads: CASRGAPDTLHF. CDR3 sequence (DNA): TGTGCCAGCAGAGGGGCGCCAGACACCCTCCACTTT.